These 32 T cell receptor beta chains were all obtained from the same sample, sequenced in a study of shared clonotypes between healthy human individuals. Sequencing was performed with immunoSEQ multiplex PCR; in TCRdb, only in-frame clones are kept and a portion is missing. The sample has under 350,000 clones, roughly 91% seen once. The sample taken for sequencing was memory CD8+ T cells sorted from blood. Subset noted: CD45RO+ cells pooled with CCR7-negative TemRA cells. These receptors all stem from a man aged 18 to 30 in good health.

This chain uses TRBV4-1 with TRBJ1-6, with 7 positions matching TRBD1. Unmatched junction bases numbered 9, after V lost 2 bases and J lost 5 bases. The length of the CDR3 is 17 residues. The germline V gene has CDR1 MGHRA and CDR2 YSYEKL. CDR3 sequence: CASSQNLGQVNNSPLHF. The CDR3 DNA sequence: TGCGCCAGCAGCCAAAACCTAGGACAGGTTAATAATTCACCCCTCCACTTT.

The chain joins TRBV12-5 to TRBJ2-7, with D maybe TRBD1 (5 bases). V lost 4 bases, J lost 6 bases, and 10 bases lay in between. The CDR3 consists of 12 residues. Germline V gives CDR1 LGHNT, CDR2 FRNRAP. CDR3 DNA: TGTGCTAGTGGTTCCCAGGGTGCCGAGCAGTACTTC. It is translated as CASGSQGAEQYF.

The J gene is TRBJ2-5, the V gene TRBV7-9, with D possibly TRBD2 on 6 matching bases. The CDR3 spans 15 residues. The ends were cut back, 5 bases at V and 4 bases at J, with 17 bases in the middle. In germline, CDR1 is SEHNR, CDR2 FQNEAQ (reference sequence). In DNA form, the CDR3 reads TGTGCCAGCAGCCCCCGGAGGGCCCTTCGAGAGACCCAGTACTTC. Translation: CASSPRRALRETQYF.

The rearrangement links TRBV18 to TRBJ2-7; the D gene is possibly TRBD1 (5 bases). V dropped 0 bases and J dropped 0 bases, with 9 bases sitting between them. Germline V gene sequence: CDR1 KGHSH, CDR2 LQKENI. The CDR3 runs 15 residues. The CDR3 DNA reads as TGTGCCAGCTCACCACCGAGAGACAGCTCCTACGAGCAGTACTTC. Translated, it gives CASSPPRDSSYEQYF.

The chain combines TRBV5-1 with TRBJ2-3, with TRBD2 as a possible D gene (5 bases). Germline values: CDR1 SGHRS, CDR2 YFSETQ. The CDR3 covers 16 residues. Trimming shortened V by 4 bases and J by 1 base, and 16 bases separated the two germline ends. The CDR3 bases are TGCGCCAGCAGCCCTTGGGCGGGCGCCGGCACAGATACGCAGTATTTT. As protein: CASSPWAGAGTDTQYF.

The chain joins TRBV9 to TRBJ2-1; D is uncertain. The ends were cut back, 7 bases at V and 4 bases at J, with 12 bases in the middle. Germline assignment: CDR1 SGDLS and CDR2 YYNGEE. CDR3 size: 13 residues. The CDR3: CASAPSEYNEQFF. The CDR3 DNA follows: TGTGCCAGCGCCCCCTCAGAGTACAATGAGCAGTTCTTC. Full variable domain (remainder filled in from reference TRBV9 and TRBJ2-1): DSGVTQTPKHLITATGQRVTLRCSPRSGDLSVYWYQQSLDQGLQFLIQYYNGEERAKGNILERFSAQQFPDLHSELNLSSLELGDSALYFCASAPSEYNEQFFGPGTRLTVL.

V and J are TRBV6-1 and TRBJ2-5; TRBD1 aligns across 9 bases. The J call is uncertain, as TRBJ2-7 better fits the DNA end. The germline CDR1 and CDR2 sequences are MNHNS and SASEGT. The CDR3 is 15 amino acids. DNA for the CDR3: TGTGCCAGCAGTGAAGACACAGGGGGCCACAACGAGCAGTACTTC. It specifies CASSEDTGGHNEQYF.

The chain employs TRBV29-1 and TRBJ2-5; D is ambiguous. The V end was cut by 3 bases, the J end by 1 base, with 6 bases between. Germline V gene data show CDR1 as SQVTM and CDR2 as ANQGSEA. The CDR3 is 12 amino acids. CDR3 residues: CSVDEFQETQYF. CDR3 coding DNA: TGCAGCGTTGACGAATTCCAAGAGACCCAGTACTTC.

This clone was seen a few times. This sequence joins TRBV5-6 and TRBJ1-2; 9 positions agree with TRBD1. This CDR3 is built from 13 residues. The ends lost 4 bases at V and 4 bases at J; junction bases unmatched: 2. Germline V gene sequence: CDR1 SGHDT, CDR2 YYEEEE. The CDR3 protein is CASSGQGSYGYTF. CDR3 DNA: TGTGCCAGCAGCGGACAGGGGTCCTATGGCTACACCTTC.

V usage is TRBV7-9 and J usage is TRBJ1-2, with D hard to call. V was clipped by 3 bases and J by 5 bases, with 7 bases between them. Germline CDR1 is SEHNR and CDR2 is FQNEAQ (reference sequence). The CDR3 extends over 12 amino acids. In DNA form, the CDR3 reads TGTGCCAGCAGCTTGGGAGTTTATGGCTACACCTTC. Translating it yields CASSLGVYGYTF.

The chain links TRBV10-3 to TRBJ1-1; D gene ambiguous. The length of the CDR3 is 12 residues. Germline CDR1 is ENHRY and CDR2 is SYGVKD. Trimming stripped 8 bases from V and 1 base from J, with 8 bases between. The CDR3 coding sequence is TGTGCCATCGGTACAGCGAACACTGAAGCTTTCTTT. The encoded protein is CAIGTANTEAFF.

The V and J genes are TRBV6-6 and TRBJ1-1; D may be TRBD1 (5 bases). The CDR3 totals 14 residues. Germline values: CDR1 MNHNY, CDR2 SVGAGI (reference sequence). V lost 0 bases and J 6 bases, leaving 11 bases between the germline ends. DNA of the CDR3: TGTGCCAGCAGTTACTCGGAAGGGGCCGCTGAAGCTTTCTTT. Translation gives CASSYSEGAAEAFF.

J is TRBJ1-4 and V is TRBV5-4; 10 positions agree with TRBD1. Germline CDR1 SGHNT, CDR2 YYREEE (reference sequence). The CDR3 is 18 residues long. J was trimmed by 0 bases and V by 4 bases; bases with no gene match: 9. CDR3 DNA sequence: TGTGCCAGCAGCCCCGGGACAGGGGCTCTCGCAACTAATGAAAAACTGTTTTTT. Translation: CASSPGTGALATNEKLFF.

This clone was seen once. The chain uses TRBV2 and TRBJ1-3; no definite D call. The CDR3 is 15 amino acids. Per the germline V gene, CDR1 is SNHLY and CDR2 is FYNNEI. With 4 bases removed from V and 1 base from J, the gap between germline ends came to 11 bases. The CDR3 protein is CASSATWLSGNTIYF. As DNA, the CDR3 is TGTGCCAGCAGTGCTACATGGCTGTCTGGAAACACCATATATTTT.

This chain links TRBV13 with TRBJ2-7; D is possibly TRBD2 (6 bases). Trimming took off 3 bases at V and 1 base at J, with 10 bases between the two ends. CDR1 is PRHDT, CDR2 FYEKMQ, per germline (reference sequence). There are 14 residues in the CDR3. The CDR3 nucleotides are TGTGCCAGCAGCTTGACCGCGGGGTCCTACGAGCAGTACTTC. Its protein is CASSLTAGSYEQYF.

The chain has TRBV18 and TRBJ1-2, with D perhaps matching TRBD1 (6 bases). V was trimmed by 3 bases and J by 2 bases, leaving 16 bases between them. Germline loops: CDR1 KGHSH, CDR2 LQKENI. The CDR3 runs to 16 residues. CDR3 sequence: CASSPKQGMENYGYTF. The DNA of the CDR3 is TGTGCCAGCTCACCTAAACAGGGAATGGAGAACTATGGCTACACCTTC. The full variable domain, with the rest looked up from reference TRBV18 and TRBJ1-2, is NAGVMQNPRHLVRRRGQEARLRCSPMKGHSHVYWYRQLPEEGLKFMVYLQKENIIDESGMPKERFSAEFPKEGPSILRIQQVVRGDSAAYFCASSPKQGMENYGYTFGSGTRLTVV.

The V and J genes are TRBV7-8 and TRBJ1-5; D uncertain. Germline loops: CDR1 SGHVS, CDR2 FQNEAQ. V was trimmed by 1 base and J by 4 bases, leaving 8 bases between them. CDR3 length equals 14 residues. The CDR3 here is CASSLEAGNQPQHF. The CDR3 bases are TGTGCCAGCAGCTTAGAAGCAGGAAATCAGCCCCAGCATTTT.

The rearrangement joins TRBV6-1 to TRBJ2-7; tentatively, D is TRBD2 (5 bases). Germline V gene data show CDR1 as MNHNS and CDR2 as SASEGT. Trimming cost V 6 bases and J 2 bases, with 17 bases left between them. The CDR3 extends over 15 amino acids. CDR3 coding DNA: TGTGCCAGCAGAGACTATTCGGCGCAACCCTACGAGCAGTACTTC. As protein: CASRDYSAQPYEQYF.

The chain couples TRBV7-8 to TRBJ2-7; 11 bases are a match to TRBD1. The CDR3 is made up of 17 amino acids. V lost 0 bases and J lost 6; bases outside the gene matches: 10. CDR1 and CDR2 (germline): SGHVS, FQNEAQ. The CDR3 sequence: CASSLARIGQGAREQYF. DNA for the CDR3: TGTGCCAGCAGCTTAGCGCGAATTGGACAGGGGGCTCGCGAGCAGTACTTC.

The gene calls are TRBV5-5 and TRBJ2-7, with TRBD1 matching 11 bases. V trimming: 4 bases; J trimming: 5 bases; junction bases outside the gene matches: 14. The CDR3 contains 17 residues. Germline CDR1 reads SGHKS; CDR2 reads YYEKEE (reference sequence). This CDR3 is CASSLYGTGGRPDEQYF. The DNA of the CDR3 is TGTGCCAGCAGCCTATACGGGACAGGGGGACGGCCTGACGAGCAGTACTTC.

V gene TRBV6-5 combines with J gene TRBJ2-7; the D gene could be TRBD1 or TRBD2 (5 bases each). CDR1 is MNHEY, CDR2 SVGAGI, per germline. The CDR3 totals 11 residues. CDR3: CAVGGSYEQYF. In nucleotides, the CDR3 is TGTGCGGTTGGGGGCTCCTACGAGCAGTACTTC.

This CDR3 is CASSWDRGNEQYF. CDR3 coding DNA: TGCGCCAGCAGCTGGGACAGGGGGAACGAGCAGTACTTC. This chain links TRBV5-1 with TRBJ2-7, with 11 bases lining up with TRBD1. Germline CDR1 reads SGHRS; CDR2 reads YFSETQ. Trimming took 3 bases from V and 5 from J; bases not matched to a gene: 1. The CDR3 contains 13 residues.

The rearrangement joins TRBV6-6 to TRBJ1-2; TRBD1 might be the D (5 bases). Trimming stripped 2 bases from V and 3 bases from J, with 16 bases between. CDR1 is MNHNY and CDR2 is SVGAGI in the germline V gene (reference sequence). The CDR3 loop spans 16 amino acids. Written as DNA, the CDR3 is TGTGCCAGCAGTTACGTTAGGGGAGGAATGGACTATGGCTACACCTTC. Encoded protein: CASSYVRGGMDYGYTF.

This chain connects TRBV18 to TRBJ2-7; TRBD2 agrees at 11 bases. V dropped 3 bases and J dropped 2; count of bases not matched to a gene: 3. CDR1 and CDR2 (germline): KGHSH, LQKENI. CDR3 length equals 15 residues. The CDR3 protein is CASSPTSGVPYEQYF. In nucleotides, the CDR3 is TGTGCCAGCTCACCGACTAGCGGGGTTCCCTACGAGCAGTACTTC.

This clone was counted a single time. The chain is built from TRBV27 and TRBJ2-7; D ambiguous. The CDR3 sequence is 13 residues long. Germline lookup yields CDR1 MNHEY and CDR2 SMNVEV (reference sequence). V gave up 4 bases and J gave up 1 base, with 8 bases separating them. CDR3 in amino acids: CASSSPSSYEQYF. The CDR3 DNA follows: TGTGCCAGCAGTTCTCCTAGTTCCTACGAGCAGTACTTC.

V is TRBV6-6 and J is TRBJ2-5; tentatively, D is TRBD1 (5 bases). Germline V CDR1 and CDR2: MNHNY, SVGAGI (reference sequence). Between the trimmed V and J ends, which lost 0 bases and 1 base, there was a span of 9 bases. The CDR3 spans 15 residues. Here the CDR3 reads CASSYSRTSQETQYF. Written as DNA, the CDR3 is TGTGCCAGCAGTTACTCGAGGACATCCCAAGAGACCCAGTACTTC.

The J gene is TRBJ2-5, the V gene TRBV7-9, with D hard to call. Germline assignment: CDR1 SEHNR and CDR2 FQNEAQ (reference sequence). The CDR3 has 13 residues. The V end was cut by 8 bases, the J end by 2 bases, with 12 bases between. CDR3 in amino acids: CASQETEQETQYF. Here the CDR3 DNA reads TGTGCCAGCCAGGAGACGGAACAAGAGACCCAGTACTTC.

This rearrangement joins TRBV6-5 to TRBJ2-3; D not certain. The V and J ends lost 2 bases and 0 bases respectively, with 6 bases between them. Per germline, CDR1 MNHEY and CDR2 SVGAGI. The CDR3 length is 14 residues. The CDR3 nucleotides read TGTGCCAGCAGTTACATGGGGAGCACAGATACGCAGTATTTT. Translation gives CASSYMGSTDTQYF.

The chain recombines TRBV7-9 with TRBJ2-7, with a tentative D call TRBD1 (6 bases). V was shortened by 5 bases and J by 5 bases, with 10 bases between the two germline ends. The germline V gene encodes CDR1 SEHNR and CDR2 FQNEAQ (reference sequence). This CDR3 spans 12 amino acids. DNA of the CDR3: TGTGCCAGCAGCGTGGGGACACACGAGCAGTACTTC. It encodes CASSVGTHEQYF.

V gene TRBV11-2 combines with J gene TRBJ1-2; 10 nucleotides agree with TRBD1. This CDR3 region has 15 residues. Germline V CDR1 and CDR2: SGHAT, FQNNGV. V was clipped by 4 bases and J by 4 bases; unmatched bases: 6. The CDR3 region is CASSWTGGDVYGYTF. CDR3 nucleotides: TGTGCCAGCAGCTGGACAGGGGGGGATGTCTATGGCTACACCTTC.

J is TRBJ1-5 and V is TRBV7-8; unclear D gene. The V gene lost 1 base and the J gene lost 5 bases, with 12 bases spanning the gap. The CDR3 runs 15 residues. Germline CDR1 SGHVS, CDR2 FQNEAQ. The CDR3 protein is CASSLDTGSYQPQHF. CDR3 sequence (DNA): TGTGCCAGCAGCTTAGACACGGGAAGTTATCAGCCCCAGCATTTT.

The chain combines TRBV29-1 with TRBJ1-1, with TRBD1 matching over 8 bases. The trim removed 6 bases at V and 5 bases at J, leaving 11 bases unmatched. This CDR3 is 14 amino acids long. In germline, CDR1 is SQVTM, CDR2 ANQGSEA. The CDR3 spells CSVETGVEGTEAFF. DNA for the CDR3: TGCAGCGTCGAGACAGGGGTGGAGGGAACTGAAGCTTTCTTT. Using reference TRBV29-1 and TRBJ1-1 for the parts outside the CDR3, the full variable domain is SAVISQKPSRDICQRGTSLTIQCQVDSQVTMMFWYRQQPGQSLTLIATANQGSEATYESGFVIDKFPISRPNLTFSTLTVSNMSPEDSSIYLCSVETGVEGTEAFFGQGTRLTVV.